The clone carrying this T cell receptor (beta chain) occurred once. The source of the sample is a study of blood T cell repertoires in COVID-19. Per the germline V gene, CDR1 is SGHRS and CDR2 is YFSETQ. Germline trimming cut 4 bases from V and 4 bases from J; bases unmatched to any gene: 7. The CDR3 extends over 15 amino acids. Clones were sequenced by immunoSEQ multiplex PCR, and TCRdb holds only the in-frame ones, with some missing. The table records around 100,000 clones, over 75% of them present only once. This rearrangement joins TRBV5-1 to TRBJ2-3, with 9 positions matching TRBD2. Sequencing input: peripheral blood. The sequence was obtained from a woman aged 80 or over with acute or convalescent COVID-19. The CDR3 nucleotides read TGCGCCAGCAGCATCCAGCGGGGGGTGTCAGATACGCAGTATTTT. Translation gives CASSIQRGVSDTQYF.